Given below is one TCR beta chain in context. Its cognate antigen has yet to be identified. No qualities accompany the bases; no much larger clone lies one base away. The germline V gene yields SGHTA for CDR1 and FQGTGA for CDR2. The germline V end is reduced by 5 bases and the J end by 1 base; junction bases left unmatched: 1. The CDR3 measures 14 amino acids from cysteine to phenylalanine. Of all the DNA, just the CDR3 is kept, 42 bases in frame from base 1. These reads were obtained on an Illumina HiSeq 2500. Quantitative 5'-RACE with molecular barcodes was the method used to prepare the TCR beta libraries. In the original analysis: Disease-linked TCR variants were identified with a new computational method built on a probabilistic model of VDJ rearrangement. TCRdb trimmed the raw reads at Q25, called clones with MiXCR and kept productive beta chains. CDR3 protein sequences are deduplicated, and each keeps its most common genes and DNA. The V and J calls were not made by the authors but by TCRdb's processing. The sample table contains roughly 230,000 distinct CDR3 sequences; only one count was recorded for under 20% of them. The top ten hold roughly a third of the sample.

This entry is derived from a study of CD8 T cells in ankylosing spondylitis (TCRdb year 2017). For the study in its entirety: T cell receptor beta repertoires were profiled in healthy donors and ankylosing spondylitis patients so that disease-linked TCR variants could be found. The whole study cohort included 95 to 130 healthy donors and under 30 ankylosing spondylitis patients. Peripheral blood was sampled, and synovial fluid was also collected from ankylosing spondylitis patients.

On the study overall, not on this receptor specifically: Some of the motif variants had been reported before in the synovial fluid and blood of reactive arthritis patients, a finding that suggests common disease-initiation mechanisms. A TCR beta motif made up of several highly homologous amino acid variants appeared to be characteristic of blood from ankylosing spondylitis patients. According to the report, matched synovial fluid samples from ankylosing spondylitis patients were significantly enriched for the disease-linked clones. The disease-linked clones had a CD8+ phenotype and were found at relatively low frequencies in peripheral blood.

The chain uses TRBV7-3 and TRBJ2-3; 9 middle bases align to TRBD1. This TCR derives from a male donor with ankylosing spondylitis or in good health (not recorded which). The sequenced material came from blood, either unsorted or a sorted T cell fraction (not recorded which). Read as DNA, the sequence is TGTGCCAGCAGCAGGACAGGGGGCACAGATACGCAGTATTTT. It translates to CASSRTGGTDTQYF.